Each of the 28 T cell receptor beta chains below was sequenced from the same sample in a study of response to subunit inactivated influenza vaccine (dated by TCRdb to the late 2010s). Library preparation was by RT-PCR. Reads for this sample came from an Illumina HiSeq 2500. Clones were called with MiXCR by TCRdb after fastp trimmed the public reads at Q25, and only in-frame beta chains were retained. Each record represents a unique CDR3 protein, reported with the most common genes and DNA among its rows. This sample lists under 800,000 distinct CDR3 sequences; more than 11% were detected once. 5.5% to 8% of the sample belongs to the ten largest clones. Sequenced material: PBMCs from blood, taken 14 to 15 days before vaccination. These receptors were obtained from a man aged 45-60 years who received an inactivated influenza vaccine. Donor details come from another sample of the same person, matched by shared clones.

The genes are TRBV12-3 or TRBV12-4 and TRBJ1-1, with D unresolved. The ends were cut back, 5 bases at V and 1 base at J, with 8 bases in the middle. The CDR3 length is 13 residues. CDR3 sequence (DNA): TGTGCCAGCAGTCCCCTCGAGAACACTGAAGCTTTCTTT. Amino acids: CASSPLENTEAFF.

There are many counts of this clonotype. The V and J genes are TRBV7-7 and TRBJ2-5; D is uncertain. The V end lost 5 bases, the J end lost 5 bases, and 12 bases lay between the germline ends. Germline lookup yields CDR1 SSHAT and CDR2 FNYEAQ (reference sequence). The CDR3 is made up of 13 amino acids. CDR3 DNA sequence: TGTGCCAGCAGCCCGGACGGACCGGAGACCCAGTACTTC. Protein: CASSPDGPETQYF.

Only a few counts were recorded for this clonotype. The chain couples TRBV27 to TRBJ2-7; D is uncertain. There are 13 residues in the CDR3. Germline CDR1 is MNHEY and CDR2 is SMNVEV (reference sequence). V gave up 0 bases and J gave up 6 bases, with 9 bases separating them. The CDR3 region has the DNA TGTGCCAGCAGTTTATCGCGAAGCTCCGAGCAGTACTTC. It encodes CASSLSRSSEQYF.

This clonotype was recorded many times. CDR3 nucleotides: TGTGCCAGCAGCGCAGACGTGGCAACTAATGAAAAACTGTTTTTT. The encoded protein is CASSADVATNEKLFF. The V gene is TRBV7-9, the J gene TRBJ1-4; D remains ambiguous. The CDR3 extends over 15 amino acids. Germline V gene data show CDR1 as SEHNR and CDR2 as FQNEAQ (reference sequence). V was pared by 5 bases and J by 0 bases, with 10 bases between.

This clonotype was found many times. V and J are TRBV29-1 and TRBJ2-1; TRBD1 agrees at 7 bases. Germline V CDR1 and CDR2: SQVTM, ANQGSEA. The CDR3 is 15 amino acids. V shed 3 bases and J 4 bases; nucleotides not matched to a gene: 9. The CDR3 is CSVEKTGVWYNEQFF. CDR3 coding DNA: TGCAGCGTTGAGAAAACAGGGGTTTGGTACAATGAGCAGTTCTTC.

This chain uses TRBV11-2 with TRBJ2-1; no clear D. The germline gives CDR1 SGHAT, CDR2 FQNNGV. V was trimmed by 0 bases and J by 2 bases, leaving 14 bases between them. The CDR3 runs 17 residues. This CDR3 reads CASSLEGSADPYNEQFF. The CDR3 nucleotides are TGTGCCAGCAGCTTAGAAGGCTCGGCGGACCCCTACAATGAGCAGTTCTTC.

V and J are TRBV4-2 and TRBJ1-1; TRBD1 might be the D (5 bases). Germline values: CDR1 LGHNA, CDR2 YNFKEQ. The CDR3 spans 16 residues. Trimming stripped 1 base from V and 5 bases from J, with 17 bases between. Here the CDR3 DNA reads TGTGCCAGCAGCCAAGCAGGGAGCCTTTTTCCGACTGAAGCTTTCTTT. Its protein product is CASSQAGSLFPTEAFF.

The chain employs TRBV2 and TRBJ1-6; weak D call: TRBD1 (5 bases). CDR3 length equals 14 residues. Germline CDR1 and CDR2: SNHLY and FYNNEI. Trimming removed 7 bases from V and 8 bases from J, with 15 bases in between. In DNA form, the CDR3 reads TGTGCCAGCACTTCCGGGACGCTTTATTCACCCCTCCACTTT. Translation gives CASTSGTLYSPLHF.

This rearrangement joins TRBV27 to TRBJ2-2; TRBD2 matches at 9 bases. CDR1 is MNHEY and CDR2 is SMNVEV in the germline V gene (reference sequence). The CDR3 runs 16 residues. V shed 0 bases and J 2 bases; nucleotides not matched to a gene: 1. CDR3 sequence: CASSLSLAGNTGELFF. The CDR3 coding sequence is TGTGCCAGCAGTTTATCGCTAGCGGGAAACACCGGGGAGCTGTTTTTT.

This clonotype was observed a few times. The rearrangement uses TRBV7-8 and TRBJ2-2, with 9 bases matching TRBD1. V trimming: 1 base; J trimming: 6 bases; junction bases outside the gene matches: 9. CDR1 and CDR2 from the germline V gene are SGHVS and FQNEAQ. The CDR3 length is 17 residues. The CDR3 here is CASSLGPFWTGAGELFF. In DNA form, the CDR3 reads TGTGCCAGCAGCTTAGGACCCTTTTGGACAGGGGCCGGGGAGCTGTTTTTT.

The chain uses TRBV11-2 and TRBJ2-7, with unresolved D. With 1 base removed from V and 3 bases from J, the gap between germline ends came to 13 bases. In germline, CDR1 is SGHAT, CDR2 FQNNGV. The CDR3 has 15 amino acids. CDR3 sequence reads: CASSLVVGSGYEQYF. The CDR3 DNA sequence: TGTGCCAGCAGCTTAGTGGTCGGATCTGGCTACGAGCAGTACTTC.

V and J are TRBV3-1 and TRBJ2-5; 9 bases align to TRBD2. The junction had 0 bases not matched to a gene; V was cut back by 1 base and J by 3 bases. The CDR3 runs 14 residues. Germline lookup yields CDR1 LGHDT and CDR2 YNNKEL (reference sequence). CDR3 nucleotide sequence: TGTGCCAGCAGCCAAGGCGGGAGGGAAGAGACCCAGTACTTC. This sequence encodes CASSQGGREETQYF.

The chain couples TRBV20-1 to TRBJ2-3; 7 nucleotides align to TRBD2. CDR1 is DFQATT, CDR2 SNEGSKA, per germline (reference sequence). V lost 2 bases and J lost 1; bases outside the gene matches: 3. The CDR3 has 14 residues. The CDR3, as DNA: TGCAGTGCTAGAAAAAGCGGGGGCACAGATACGCAGTATTTT. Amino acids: CSARKSGGTDTQYF.

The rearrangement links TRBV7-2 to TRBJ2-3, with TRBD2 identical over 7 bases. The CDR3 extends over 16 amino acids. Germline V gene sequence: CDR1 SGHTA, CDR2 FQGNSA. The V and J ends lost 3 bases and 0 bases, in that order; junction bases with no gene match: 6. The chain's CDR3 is CASSFYASGSTDTQYF. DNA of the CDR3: TGTGCCAGCAGCTTTTATGCTAGCGGTAGCACAGATACGCAGTATTTT.

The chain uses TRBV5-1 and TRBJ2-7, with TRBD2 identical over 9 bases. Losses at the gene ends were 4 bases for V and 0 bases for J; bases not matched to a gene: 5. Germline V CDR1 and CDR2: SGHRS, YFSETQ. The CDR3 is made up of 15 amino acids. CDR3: CASSVRSGSSYEQYF. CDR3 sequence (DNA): TGCGCCAGCAGCGTACGTAGCGGGAGCTCCTACGAGCAGTACTTC.

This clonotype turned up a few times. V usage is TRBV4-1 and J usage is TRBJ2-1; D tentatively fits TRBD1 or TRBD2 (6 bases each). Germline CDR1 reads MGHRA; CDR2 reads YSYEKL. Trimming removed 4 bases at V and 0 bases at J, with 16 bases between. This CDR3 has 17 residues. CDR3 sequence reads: CASSPSPGGGSYNEQFF. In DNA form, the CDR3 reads TGCGCCAGCAGCCCGTCTCCTGGAGGGGGCTCCTACAATGAGCAGTTCTTC.

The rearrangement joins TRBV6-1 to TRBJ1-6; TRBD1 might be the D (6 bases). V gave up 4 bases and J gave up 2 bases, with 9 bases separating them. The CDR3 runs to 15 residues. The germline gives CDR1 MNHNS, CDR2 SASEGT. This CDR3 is CASSAGVAYNSPLHF. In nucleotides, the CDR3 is TGTGCCAGCAGTGCAGGGGTCGCCTATAATTCACCCCTCCACTTT.

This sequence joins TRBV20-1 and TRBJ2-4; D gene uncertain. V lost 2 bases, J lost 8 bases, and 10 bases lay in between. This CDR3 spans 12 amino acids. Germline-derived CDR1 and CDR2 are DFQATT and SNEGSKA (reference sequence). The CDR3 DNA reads TGCAGTGCTAGACAGGAGCAGGACATTCAGTACTTC. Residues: CSARQEQDIQYF.

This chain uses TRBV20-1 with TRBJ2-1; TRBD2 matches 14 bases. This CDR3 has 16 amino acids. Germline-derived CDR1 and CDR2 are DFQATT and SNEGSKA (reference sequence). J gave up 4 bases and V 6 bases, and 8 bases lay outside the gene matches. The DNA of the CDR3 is TGCAGTGCCCCGGGACTAGCGGGGGCCACGTACAATGAGCAGTTCTTC. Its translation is CSAPGLAGATYNEQFF.

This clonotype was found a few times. CDR3 region: CASSLLMGLKTGELFF. For the CDR3, the DNA is TGTGCCAGCAGCTTATTAATGGGACTTAAGACCGGGGAGCTGTTTTTT. The chain uses TRBV5-4 and TRBJ2-2, with D possibly being TRBD2 (6 bases). Trimming removed 2 bases at V and 5 bases at J, with 16 bases between. CDR3 length equals 16 residues. In germline, CDR1 is SGHNT, CDR2 YYREEE (reference sequence).

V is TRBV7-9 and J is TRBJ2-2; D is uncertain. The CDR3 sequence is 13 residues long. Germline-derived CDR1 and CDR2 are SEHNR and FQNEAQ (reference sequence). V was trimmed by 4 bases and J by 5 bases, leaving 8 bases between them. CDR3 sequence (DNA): TGTGCCAGCAGCTCCGCAGCGACCGGGGAGCTGTTTTTT. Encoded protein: CASSSAATGELFF. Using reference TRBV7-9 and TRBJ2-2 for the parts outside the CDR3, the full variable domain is DTGVSQNPRHKITKRGQNVTFRCDPISEHNRLYWYRQTLGQGPEFLTYFQNEAQLEKSRLLSDRFSAERPKGSFSTLEIQRTEQGDSAMYLCASSSAATGELFFGEGSRLTVL.

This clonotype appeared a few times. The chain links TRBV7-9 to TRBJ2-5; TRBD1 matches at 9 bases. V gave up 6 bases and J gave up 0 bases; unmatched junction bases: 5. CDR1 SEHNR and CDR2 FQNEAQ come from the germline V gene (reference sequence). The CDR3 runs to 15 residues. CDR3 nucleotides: TGTGCCAGCAGTTACGGACAGGGGCACCAAGAGACCCAGTACTTC. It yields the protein CASSYGQGHQETQYF.

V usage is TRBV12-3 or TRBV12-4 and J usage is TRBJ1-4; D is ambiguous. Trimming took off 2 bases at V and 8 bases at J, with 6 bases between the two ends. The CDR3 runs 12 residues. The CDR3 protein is CASSLNLEKLFF. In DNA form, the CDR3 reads TGTGCCAGCAGTTTAAACCTAGAAAAACTGTTTTTT.

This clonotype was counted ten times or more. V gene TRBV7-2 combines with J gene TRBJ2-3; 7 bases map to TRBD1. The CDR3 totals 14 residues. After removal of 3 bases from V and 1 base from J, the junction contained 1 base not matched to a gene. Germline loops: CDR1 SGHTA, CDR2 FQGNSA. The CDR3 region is CASSFTGGTDTQYF. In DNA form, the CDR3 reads TGTGCCAGCAGCTTTACAGGGGGCACAGATACGCAGTATTTT. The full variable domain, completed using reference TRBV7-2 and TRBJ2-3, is GAGVSQSPSNKVTEKGKDVELRCDPISGHTALYWYRQSLGQGLEFLIYFQGNSAPDKSGLPSDRFSAERTGGSVSTLTIQRTQQEDSAVYLCASSFTGGTDTQYFGPGTRLTVL.

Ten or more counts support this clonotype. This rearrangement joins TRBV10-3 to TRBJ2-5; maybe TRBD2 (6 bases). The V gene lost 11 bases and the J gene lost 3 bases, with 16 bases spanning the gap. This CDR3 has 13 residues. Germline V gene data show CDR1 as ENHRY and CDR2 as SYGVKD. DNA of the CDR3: TGTGCCTCACGGCCCGGCGGGGAAGAGACCCAGTACTTC. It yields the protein CASRPGGEETQYF.

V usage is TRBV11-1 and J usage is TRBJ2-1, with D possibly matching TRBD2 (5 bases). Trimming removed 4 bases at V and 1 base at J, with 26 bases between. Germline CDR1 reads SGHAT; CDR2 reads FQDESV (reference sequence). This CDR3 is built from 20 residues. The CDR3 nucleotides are TGTGCCAGCAGCTCACCCGCTAGCCCCACCAATCCATGGTCCTACAATGAGCAGTTCTTC. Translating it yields CASSSPASPTNPWSYNEQFF.

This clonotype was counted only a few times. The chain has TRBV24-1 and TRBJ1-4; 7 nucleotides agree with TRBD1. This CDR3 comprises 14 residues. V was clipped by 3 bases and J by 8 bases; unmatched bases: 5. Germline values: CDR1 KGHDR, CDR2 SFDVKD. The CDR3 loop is CATSDGGTAEKLFF. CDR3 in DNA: TGTGCCACCAGTGATGGGGGGACAGCGGAAAAACTGTTTTTT.

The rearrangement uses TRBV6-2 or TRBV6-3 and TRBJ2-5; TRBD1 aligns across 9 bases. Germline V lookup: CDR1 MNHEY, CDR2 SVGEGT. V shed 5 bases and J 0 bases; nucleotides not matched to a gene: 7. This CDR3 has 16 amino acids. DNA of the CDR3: TGTGCCAGCAGTACCCTCGGACAGGGGAACCAAGAGACCCAGTACTTC. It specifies CASSTLGQGNQETQYF.